Listed below are T cell receptor beta chains from one sample, sequenced in a study of T cell repertoires in cytomegalovirus infection. A single record per CDR3 protein comes from TCRdb applying MiXCR to the reads. The sample carries around 450,000 distinct CDR3 sequences, roughly 30% recorded once. Input material: PBMCs. These receptors were taken from a human donor in good health (CMV status not recorded). Some clones in this sample may be carry-over from other donors' samples. The CDR3 runs from the conserved cysteine through the conserved F or W. A D gene is named only where the DNA matches it firmly. The size entry is marked missing in some rows and otherwise reads once, few, many or a size class.

j_gene	d_gene	v_gene	abundance	CDR3nt	CDR3aa
TRBJ2-5	.	TRBV20-1	.	TGCAGTGCTCCCCCGCTAGGGGGGGTACAAGAGACCCAGTACTTC	CSAPPLGGVQETQYF
TRBJ1-1	TRBD1	TRBV20-1	.	TGCAGTGCTAGAGAGGACAGGCTTGAAGCTTTCTTT	CSAREDRLEAFF
TRBJ2-7	.	TRBV7-8	.	TGTGCCAGCAGCTTAGATCTCGCCGAGCAGTACTTC	CASSLDLAEQYF
TRBJ2-5	TRBD2	TRBV28	.	TGTGCCAGCAGTTCCCTAGGGACTAGCGGGGGAAAAGAGACCCAGTACTTC	CASSSLGTSGGKETQYF
TRBJ2-7	.	TRBV7-2	few	TGTGCCAGCAGCATATCCGGGCCGCTCTACGAGCAGTACTTC	CASSISGPLYEQYF
TRBJ1-3	.	TRBV7-9	many	TGTGCCAGCAGCGCGCCAGGGGTATCTGGAAACACCATATATTTT	CASSAPGVSGNTIYF
TRBJ1-1	.	TRBV6-2/TRBV6-3	.	TGTGCCAGCAGTCTAGAGGACAACCTAAAAGGTGAAGCTTTCTTT	CASSLEDNLKGEAFF
TRBJ2-7	TRBD1	TRBV18	.	TGTGCCAGCTCACGGGACAGGGCTAGAGGGGACGAGCAGTACTTC	CASSRDRARGDEQYF
TRBJ1-1	.	TRBV15	.	TGTGCCACCAGCAGAGTTGGGGACACTGAAGCTTTCTTT	CATSRVGDTEAFF
TRBJ2-7	.	TRBV7-2	.	TGTGCCATCAGCTTAGCGTCGGGGGGCTTCGATCAGTACTTC	CAISLASGGFDQYF
TRBJ1-5	.	TRBV7-2	many	TGTGCCAGCAGCTCCGTGGGGGGCCGCGATAGCAATCAGCCCCAGCATTTT	CASSSVGGRDSNQPQHF
TRBJ2-5	TRBD2	TRBV7-2	many	TGTGCCAGCAGCCACGGAAATAGACTAGCGGCTGAGACCCAGTACTTC	CASSHGNRLAAETQYF
TRBJ1-4	.	TRBV27	few	TGTGCCAGCAGGAATTGGACGTCGAGTGAAAAACTGTTTTTT	CASRNWTSSEKLFF
TRBJ2-7	TRBD1	TRBV20-1	few	TGCAGTGCTACCGGGACAGCTTCCTACGAGCAGTACTTC	CSATGTASYEQYF
TRBJ2-7	.	TRBV20-1	few	TGCAGTGCTAGTTTTACACAGGGCTACGAGCAGTACTTC	CSASFTQGYEQYF
TRBJ2-1	.	TRBV11-1	.	TGTGCCAGCAGCCAAACTAGCAACGAGCAGTTCTTC	CASSQTSNEQFF
TRBJ1-1	TRBD1	TRBV6-8	.	TGTGCCAGCAGTCAACGGGACAGATTGAACACTGAAGCTTTCTTT	CASSQRDRLNTEAFF
TRBJ2-2	TRBD2	TRBV20-1	.	TGCAGTGCCGCCCCTAGCGGGGGAAACACCGGGGAGCTGTTTTTT	CSAAPSGGNTGELFF
TRBJ2-7	.	TRBV7-2	few	TGTGCCAGCAGCTTCCCAGGGACGGGCCGATTGAGCTCCTACGAGCAGCACTTC	CASSFPGTGRLSSYEQHF
TRBJ2-3	TRBD2	TRBV12-3/TRBV12-4	.	TGTGCCAGCAGAGGCCCCCCCGCGGCTAGCGGGGGGGCTCCAGATACGCAGTATTTT	CASRGPPAASGGAPDTQYF
TRBJ2-7	.	TRBV20-1	few	TGCAGTGTTAGACTAAGGGGGGGAGACAGCCTCTACGAGCAGTACTTC	CSVRLRGGDSLYEQYF
TRBJ2-4	TRBD1	TRBV5-6	.	TGTGCCAGCAGCGTAGGACAGGGGGCGAACATTCAGTACTTC	CASSVGQGANIQYF
TRBJ2-3	.	TRBV27	few	TGTGCCAGCAGTTTACAAATCCCCGGGACCCTCACAGATACGCAGTATTTT	CASSLQIPGTLTDTQYF
TRBJ2-7	.	TRBV29-1	once	TGCAGCGTTGAAGTAGGACTCGAGCAGTACTTC	CSVEVGLEQYF
TRBJ1-6	.	TRBV7-2	few	TGTGCCAGCAGCCCCCGGGATAATTCACCCCTCCACTTT	CASSPRDNSPLHF
TRBJ1-4	.	TRBV12-3/TRBV12-4	.	TGTGCCAGCAGCTCGATCCAGCGGAATGAAAAACTGTTTTTT	CASSSIQRNEKLFF
TRBJ1-2	.	TRBV7-2	many	TGTGCCAGCAGCTCCCAGACAAGGAGTGGCTACACCTTC	CASSSQTRSGYTF
TRBJ2-1	.	TRBV5-1	.	TGCGCCAGCAGCTTGGATGTGGGCTCCTACAATGAGCAGTTCTTC	CASSLDVGSYNEQFF
TRBJ2-1	.	TRBV5-6	.	TGTGCCAGCAGCTTAGAGGGAGGGGGATACAATGAGCAGTTCTTC	CASSLEGGGYNEQFF
TRBJ2-3	TRBD2	TRBV12-3/TRBV12-4	few	TGTGCCAGCAGTTTAGCGAGGACTAGCGGGGGGCCACACAGTACGCAGTATTTT	CASSLARTSGGPHSTQYF
TRBJ2-3	.	TRBV12-3/TRBV12-4	many	TGTGCCAGCAGTTTTAGACTTCTATGGGGCACAGATACGCAGTATTTT	CASSFRLLWGTDTQYF
TRBJ1-5	TRBD1	TRBV7-9	few	TGTGCCAGCAGCCCGGGACAGGGGGAACTAATGGATCAGCCCCAGCATTTT	CASSPGQGELMDQPQHF
TRBJ2-3	TRBD2	TRBV7-9	.	TGTGCCAGCAGCTTAGTGGCGGGGGTAGATACGCAGTATTTT	CASSLVAGVDTQYF
TRBJ1-2	.	TRBV6-1	.	TGTGCCAGCAGTGAAGGGACCGCGGGCTGGGGCTACACCTTC	CASSEGTAGWGYTF
TRBJ2-7	.	TRBV15	.	TGTGCCACCAGCCACCGTTCGGGCGAGCAGTACTTC	CATSHRSGEQYF
TRBJ2-3	.	TRBV7-8	many	TGTGCCAGCAGAACCGGGACTAGCACAGATACGCAGTATTTT	CASRTGTSTDTQYF
TRBJ1-2	.	TRBV25-1	few	TGTGCCAGCAGTGACTCCCCCGCCTCCGCTAGGGATGGCTACACCTTC	CASSDSPASARDGYTF
TRBJ2-2	TRBD2	TRBV6-2/TRBV6-3	.	TGTGCCAGCAGTTACGCTAGCGGGAGTAACACCGGGGAGCTGTGTTTT	CASSYASGSNTGELCF
TRBJ1-1	.	TRBV5-1	.	TGCGCCAGCAGCCCCGGTGCGCGGGGGGCTGAAGCTTTCTTT	CASSPGARGAEAFF
TRBJ1-1	TRBD1	TRBV6-5	.	TGTGCCAGCAGTTACTCGCAGGGGGCTGAAGCTTTCTTT	CASSYSQGAEAFF
TRBJ2-7	.	TRBV9	.	TGTGCCAGCAGCGTAGGCAACAGAGCTTCCTACGAGCAGTACTTC	CASSVGNRASYEQYF
TRBJ2-7	TRBD2	TRBV10-3	few	TGTGCCATCAGTGGGGTCGGGGGGGCCTACGAGCAGTACTTC	CAISGVGGAYEQYF